Sequencing of this TCR beta chain was carried out in a study of response to subunit inactivated influenza vaccine. Trimming stripped 5 bases from V and 0 bases from J, with 14 bases between. CDR3 length: 16 residues. Germline V CDR1 and CDR2: SEHNR, FQNEAQ (reference sequence). TCRdb recomputed calls from the RT-PCR reads with MiXCR, one row per CDR3 protein. In the table there are 500,000 to 650,000 distinct CDR3 sequences, approximately 7.1% of which are singletons. This chain uses TRBV7-9 with TRBJ2-1; possibly TRBD2 for D (5 bases). This specimen was PBMCs from blood, taken around 25 months after vaccination. The receptor comes from a man between 50 and 69 years old who received an inactivated influenza vaccine. CDR3: CASSHSRRSSYNEQFF. The CDR3 region has the DNA TGTGCCAGCAGCCATTCAAGGAGGAGCTCCTACAATGAGCAGTTCTTC.